Listed below are T cell receptor beta chains from one sample, sequenced in a study of PD-1 blockade in mismatch repair-deficient tumors. The antigens for these receptors are not known. Using immunoSEQ multiplex PCR, the repertoire was profiled, and TCRdb retains in-frame clones only, with some absent. There are more than 8,000 clones in the sample; more than 75% occur only once, and 14% to 15% lies in the top ten. The material was cells cultured in vitro, obtained from a patient treated with pembrolizumab. These receptors all come from an adult with mismatch repair-deficient cancer. The CDR3 runs from the conserved cysteine through the conserved F or W. The D gene is left open where the match is weak.

D gene	V gene	J gene	CDR3 protein	CDR3 DNA
NA	TRBV28	TRBJ2-6	CASSLHWANVLTF	TGTGCCAGCAGTTTACATTGGGCCAACGTCCTGACTTTC
NA	TRBV18	TRBJ2-2	CASSSGGTTNTGELFF	TGTGCCAGCTCATCTGGGGGGACCACCAACACCGGGGAGCTGTTTTTT
TRBD1	TRBV7-6	TRBJ2-1	CASSARDRGYNEQFF	TGTGCCAGCAGCGCCCGGGACAGGGGATACAATGAGCAGTTCTTC
TRBD1	TRBV7-2	TRBJ2-2	CASSAVGQGNTGELFF	TGTGCCAGCAGCGCGGTGGGACAGGGCAACACCGGGGAGCTGTTTTTT
NA	TRBV2	TRBJ1-2	CASKGQALNYGYTF	TGTGCCAGCAAGGGGCAGGCGTTAAACTATGGCTACACCTTC
TRBD1	TRBV28	TRBJ2-3	CASNTARGQDTQYF	TGTGCCAGCAATACTGCCAGGGGGCAAGATACGCAGTATTTT
NA	TRBV9	TRBJ1-3	CASSRSIDSVWGARGNTIYF	TGTGCCAGCAGTCGTAGTATAGATTCGGTATGGGGGGCGCGAGGAAACACCATATATTTT
TRBD2	TRBV7-2	TRBJ2-1	CASSSRVPGTSGANEQFF	TGTGCCAGCAGCTCCCGAGTGCCCGGGACTAGTGGGGCAAATGAGCAGTTCTTC
TRBD2	TRBV7-2	TRBJ2-3	CASSLSPASGRSTQYF	TGTGCCAGCAGCTTAAGCCCCGCTAGCGGGAGGAGTACGCAGTATTTT
NA	TRBV29-1	TRBJ2-1	CSVETDNEQFF	TGCAGCGTTGAAACGGACAATGAGCAGTTCTTC